Listed below are T cell receptor beta chains from one sample, sequenced in a study of blood T cell repertoires in COVID-19. TCRdb's table, derived via immunoSEQ multiplex PCR, lists solely in-frame clones and lacks some. The table lists 380,000 or so clones, around 87% of them singletons. The sample taken for sequencing was PBMCs or T cells enriched from blood (not recorded which). The receptor set was obtained from a man aged 30-40 years who had recovered from COVID-19. Each CDR3 is given with its conserved first and last residue. The D gene is left open where the match is weak. A row's size may be missing; if present it is once, few, many or a size class.

CDR3 protein | CDR3 DNA | J gene | D gene | clone size | V gene
CASSVGTGQNYGYTF | TGTGCCAGCAGCGTAGGGACAGGACAGAACTATGGCTACACCTTC | TRBJ1-2 | TRBD1 | - | TRBV9
CASSLAYSTEAFF | TGTGCCAGCAGCTTAGCCTATTCCACTGAAGCTTTCTTT | TRBJ1-1 | - | few | TRBV11-3
CASSETGANEKLFF | TGTGCCAGCAGTGAAACCGGGGCTAATGAAAAACTGTTTTTT | TRBJ1-4 | - | - | TRBV9
CASGQGVSGYTF | TGTGCCAGTGGACAGGGGGTTAGTGGCTACACCTTC | TRBJ1-2 | TRBD1 | - | TRBV19
CATALQIQTNTGELFF | TGTGCCACCGCCCTACAGATACAAACGAACACCGGGGAGCTGTTTTTT | TRBJ2-2 | - | - | TRBV19
CAWSVVAGIIYEQYF | TGTGCCTGGAGTGTAGTGGCAGGGATCATCTACGAGCAGTACTTC | TRBJ2-7 | - | - | TRBV30
CASSSTGVGQFF | TGTGCCAGCAGTTCCACAGGGGTGGGGCAGTTCTTC | TRBJ2-1 | TRBD1 | once | TRBV27
CASSQDVRGTQYF | TGTGCCAGCAGCCAAGATGTTCGGGGGACCCAGTACTTC | TRBJ2-5 | - | - | TRBV14
CAISDRTDPYEQYF | TGTGCCATCAGTGATAGGACAGACCCCTACGAGCAGTACTTC | TRBJ2-7 | - | - | TRBV10-3
CASSLEGDSKVGYGYTF | TGCGCCAGCAGCTTGGAAGGAGACAGTAAGGTGGGCTATGGCTACACCTTC | TRBJ1-2 | - | few | TRBV5-1
CASSPGQPGNTIYF | TGTGCCAGCAGCCCTGGACAGCCTGGAAACACCATATATTTT | TRBJ1-3 | - | - | TRBV27
CASSQTGGEQFF | TGTGCCAGCAGCCAGACAGGCGGGGAGCAGTTCTTC | TRBJ2-1 | - | once | TRBV5-5
CASSNDLQGNYGYTF | TGTGCCAGCAGTAACGATCTACAGGGAAACTATGGCTACACCTTC | TRBJ1-2 | - | - | TRBV6-5
CASSVESNYGYTF | TGTGCCAGCAGCGTCGAGAGTAACTATGGCTACACCTTC | TRBJ1-2 | - | - | TRBV9
CASSPPRTGLSSGANVLTF | TGTGCCAGCTCACCACCGAGGACAGGGTTGAGCTCTGGGGCCAACGTCCTGACTTTC | TRBJ2-6 | TRBD1 | - | TRBV18
CASNLGGPTDEQFF | TGTGCCAGTAATTTGGGGGGGCCGACGGATGAGCAGTTCTTC | TRBJ2-1 | - | - | TRBV19
CASWGPGYTF | TGTGCCAGTTGGGGGCCTGGCTACACCTTC | TRBJ1-2 | - | once | TRBV6-5
CASSQEGWEDIRSYEQYF | TGCGCCAGCAGCCAGGAGGGTTGGGAGGACATCCGCTCCTACGAGCAGTACTTC | TRBJ2-7 | - | - | TRBV4-1
CASKDRAEKNIQYF | TGTGCCAGTAAGGACAGGGCGGAGAAAAACATTCAGTACTTC | TRBJ2-4 | TRBD1 | once | TRBV19